These 19 T cell receptor beta chains were all obtained from the same sample, sequenced in a study of T cells in pancreatic ductal adenocarcinoma (dated by TCRdb to between 2016 and 2019). Library method: the immunoSEQ multiplex PCR assay. TCRdb limited this immuneACCESS table to in-frame rearrangements with V and J called. A share of clones is missing; checked studies link under half to unresolved V genes, and the rest is unexplained. This sample lists 16,000 or so clones; under 95% were detected once. The ten largest clones add up to 15% to 20% of the sample. The selected pancreatic ductal adenocarcinoma patients had received surgery without neoadjuvant therapy. The specimen was PBMCs. The receptors here all came from a human donor with pancreatic ductal adenocarcinoma.

As regards this clone: Other DNA sequences in this specimen translate into the identical CDR3. J is TRBJ1-5 and V is TRBV19, with 8 bases that match TRBD1. CDR1 and CDR2 (germline): LNHDA, SQIVND (reference sequence). Trimming cost V 1 base and J 0 bases; bases outside gene matches: 8. The CDR3 loop spans 18 amino acids. The CDR3 here is CASSIGPDRDYSNQPQHF. In DNA form, the CDR3 reads TGTGCCAGTAGTATAGGCCCGGACAGGGATTATAGCAATCAGCCCCAGCATTTT.

The chain recombines TRBV9 with TRBJ1-2; maybe TRBD1 (6 bases). The CDR3 has 19 residues. V lost 0 bases and J 2 bases, leaving 23 bases between the germline ends. Germline V CDR1 and CDR2: SGDLS, YYNGEE. CDR3 in DNA: TGTGCCAGCAGCGTAGTTGGACCTGGACAGCGCGAAGACAACTATGGCTACACCTTC. The encoded protein is CASSVVGPGQREDNYGYTF.

J is TRBJ1-3 and V is TRBV5-1, with a weak D call TRBD1 (6 bases). This CDR3 comprises 17 residues. V gave up 0 bases and J gave up 7 bases, with 20 bases separating them. Per germline, CDR1 SGHRS and CDR2 YFSETQ. CDR3 sequence (DNA): TGCGCCAGCAGCTTGGCCTCGGCAGGGGCCGATCGGAACACCATATATTTT. As protein: CASSLASAGADRNTIYF. Looking up the rest from reference TRBV5-1 and TRBJ1-3 gives the full variable domain: KAGVTQTPRYLIKTRGQQVTLSCSPISGHRSVSWYQQTPGQGLQFLFEYFSETQRNKGNFPGRFSGRQFSNSRSEMNVSTLELGDSALYLCASSLASAGADRNTIYFGEGSWLTVV.

This clone was seen a handful of times. The gene calls are TRBV18 and TRBJ1-4; possibly TRBD1 for D (5 bases). Germline V lookup: CDR1 KGHSH, CDR2 LQKENI. V shed 0 bases and J shed 14 bases, with 13 bases lying between them. The CDR3 has 13 residues. CDR3 bases: TGTGCCAGCTCACCACCGTGGGGGGGAGAGCTGTTTTTT. Encoded protein: CASSPPWGGELFF.

V is TRBV5-1 and J is TRBJ2-5; possibly TRBD1 or TRBD2 for D (5 bases each). Germline V gene sequence: CDR1 SGHRS, CDR2 YFSETQ. With 0 bases removed from V and 5 bases from J, the gap between germline ends came to 17 bases. CDR3 length: 16 residues. This CDR3 reads CASSLAPGGVPETQYF. The CDR3 nucleotides are TGCGCCAGCAGCTTGGCCCCTGGGGGAGTCCCCGAGACCCAGTACTTC. The complete variable domain, with remaining parts taken from reference TRBV5-1 and TRBJ2-5, reads KAGVTQTPRYLIKTRGQQVTLSCSPISGHRSVSWYQQTPGQGLQFLFEYFSETQRNKGNFPGRFSGRQFSNSRSEMNVSTLELGDSALYLCASSLAPGGVPETQYFGPGTRLLVL.

The chain combines TRBV7-9 with TRBJ2-3; 7 positions agree with TRBD2. V dropped 1 base and J dropped 6; count of bases not matched to a gene: 13. Germline assignment: CDR1 SEHNR and CDR2 FQNEAQ (reference sequence). CDR3 length: 17 amino acids. CDR3 sequence: CASSLGASGRSSDTQYF. DNA for the CDR3: TGTGCCAGCAGCTTAGGGGCTAGCGGTCGGTCGTCTGATACGCAGTATTTT.

The chain carries TRBV29-1 and TRBJ2-1; 9 positions agree with TRBD1. Germline-derived CDR1 and CDR2 are SQVTM and ANQGSEA. V trimming: 6 bases; J trimming: 3 bases; junction bases outside the gene matches: 12. CDR3 size: 16 residues. The CDR3 DNA is TGCAGCGTCCTTTGGGGGACAGGGTTTCTCTACAATGAGCAGTTCTTC. Protein sequence: CSVLWGTGFLYNEQFF.

V gene TRBV7-2 combines with J gene TRBJ1-3; unclear D gene. The CDR3 is made up of 17 amino acids. The V and J ends lost 5 bases and 4 bases respectively, with 21 bases between them. Per germline, CDR1 SGHTA and CDR2 FQGNSA. The CDR3 nucleotides are TGTGCCAGCAGCCCCCTTCCGGGCCAACAACCAGGAAACACCATATATTTT. This codes for CASSPLPGQQPGNTIYF. Full variable domain (outside the CDR3, taken from reference TRBV7-2 and TRBJ1-3): GAGVSQSPSNKVTEKGKDVELRCDPISGHTALYWYRQSLGQGLEFLIYFQGNSAPDKSGLPSDRFSAERTGGSVSTLTIQRTQQEDSAVYLCASSPLPGQQPGNTIYFGEGSWLTVV.

V and J are TRBV27 and TRBJ2-7, with D uncertain. Between the trimmed V and J ends, which lost 0 bases and 1 base, there was a span of 10 bases. Germline V CDR1 and CDR2: MNHEY, SMNVEV (reference sequence). This CDR3 is built from 15 residues. DNA of the CDR3: TGTGCCAGCAGTTTATCGATTACTCGGTCCTACGAGCAGTACTTC. Protein: CASSLSITRSYEQYF.

V gene TRBV28 combines with J gene TRBJ2-7, with D perhaps TRBD1 (5 bases). The V end lost 6 bases, the J end lost 0 bases, and 9 bases lay between the germline ends. The CDR3 covers 13 residues. Germline CDR1 reads MDHEN; CDR2 reads SYDVKM. The CDR3 region has the DNA TGTGCCAGCAGACACAGGAGCTCCTACGAGCAGTACTTC. As protein: CASRHRSSYEQYF. The variable domain in full, with the rest retrieved from reference TRBV28 and TRBJ2-7, is DVKVTQSSRYLVKRTGEKVFLECVQDMDHENMFWYRQDPGLGLRLIYFSYDVKMKEKGDIPEGYSVSREKKERFSLILESASTNQTSMYLCASRHRSSYEQYFGPGTRLTVT.

The rearrangement uses TRBV5-1 and TRBJ2-2; the match to TRBD1 covers 8 bases. CDR3 length: 15 amino acids. V shed 3 bases and J 1 base; nucleotides not matched to a gene: 2. Germline lookup yields CDR1 SGHRS and CDR2 YFSETQ. The CDR3 sequence is CASSSTGVNTGELFF. The CDR3, as DNA: TGCGCCAGCAGCTCGACAGGGGTGAACACCGGGGAGCTGTTTTTT.

The CDR3 is CAAQGVNSPLHF. The CDR3, as DNA: TGTGCCGCCCAGGGGGTTAATTCACCCCTCCACTTT. This rearrangement joins TRBV19 to TRBJ1-6; 7 nucleotides line up with TRBD1. Unmatched junction bases numbered 4, after V lost 11 bases and J lost 6 bases. CDR1 is LNHDA, CDR2 SQIVND, per germline (reference sequence). This CDR3 is built from 12 residues.

The chain carries TRBV20-1 and TRBJ1-5; the D is unclear. Germline V CDR1 and CDR2: DFQATT, SNEGSKA (reference sequence). With 3 bases removed from V and 7 bases from J, the gap between germline ends came to 7 bases. The CDR3 runs 11 residues. CDR3 loop: CSASLNQPQHF. The CDR3 bases are TGCAGTGCTAGTTTGAACCAGCCCCAGCATTTT.

The chain is built from TRBV6-5 and TRBJ1-2; D unresolved. CDR1 is MNHEY, CDR2 SVGAGI, per germline. This CDR3 is 14 amino acids long. V was shortened by 6 bases and J by 2 bases, with 13 bases between the two germline ends. The CDR3 sequence: CASSPMAANYGYTF. The CDR3, as DNA: TGTGCCAGCAGCCCCATGGCGGCGAACTATGGCTACACCTTC.

The genes are TRBV7-9 and TRBJ2-7, with TRBD1 matching 11 bases. The CDR3 is 16 amino acids. J lost 6 bases, V lost 5 bases, and 12 bases had no gene match. Germline V gene sequence: CDR1 SEHNR, CDR2 FQNEAQ (reference sequence). CDR3 bases: TGTGCCAGCAGCCAAGGACAGGGGGCGCTCCCCGGCGAGCAGTACTTC. It codes for CASSQGQGALPGEQYF.

CDR3 sequence reads: CASSRLYEQYF. CDR3 sequence (DNA): TGTGCCAGCAGCCGCCTCTACGAGCAGTACTTC. This chain connects TRBV7-2 to TRBJ2-7, with D hard to call. This CDR3 has 11 amino acids. The V and J ends lost 5 bases and 3 bases respectively, with 5 bases between them. Germline-derived CDR1 and CDR2 are SGHTA and FQGNSA.

The chain employs TRBV19 and TRBJ2-7, with 7 bases that match TRBD1. Trimming at V came to 6 bases and at J to 0 bases, leaving 11 bases not matched to a gene. CDR3 length: 16 amino acids. Germline values: CDR1 LNHDA, CDR2 SQIVND (reference sequence). CDR3 nucleotides: TGTGCCAGTAGCCAATCCGGGACAGCAAGCTCCTACGAGCAGTACTTC. It codes for CASSQSGTASSYEQYF. The entire variable domain, with the rest obtained from reference TRBV19 and TRBJ2-7, is as follows: DGGITQSPKYLFRKEGQNVTLSCEQNLNHDAMYWYRQDPGQGLRLIYYSQIVNDFQKGDIAEGYSVSREKKESFPLTVTSAQKNPTAFYLCASSQSGTASSYEQYFGPGTRLTVT.

V and J are TRBV27 and TRBJ1-1, with D possibly matching TRBD1 (5 bases). Germline V gene data show CDR1 as MNHEY and CDR2 as SMNVEV (reference sequence). CDR3 size: 13 residues. Trimming stripped 0 bases from V and 6 bases from J, with 8 bases between. The CDR3, as DNA: TGTGCCAGCAGTTTATCAATGGGGGCTGAAGCTTTCTTT. It translates to CASSLSMGAEAFF.

The V call is TRBV5-6, the J call TRBJ1-2; D gene uncertain. V was clipped by 0 bases and J by 7 bases, with 10 bases between them. The germline gives CDR1 SGHDT, CDR2 YYEEEE. The CDR3 has 13 amino acids. CDR3 amino acids: CASSLVLSGGYTF. In DNA, the CDR3 is TGTGCCAGCAGCTTGGTTTTGTCGGGTGGCTACACCTTC.